This T cell receptor beta chain was captured in a study of control samples from healthy donors and cancer patients (TCRdb year 2020). The germline V gene gives CDR1 as MGHRA and CDR2 as YSYEKL. The germline V and J ends show losses of 0 bases and 3 bases respectively, and no gene match explains 5 bases of the junction. The CDR3, from cysteine to phenylalanine, totals 16 residues. Kept here is only the CDR3 DNA, which spans 48 bases and is read in frame from base 1. Receptor libraries were prepared by the immunoSEQ multiplex PCR assay. The table comes from immuneACCESS by way of TCRdb, which keeps in-frame sequences with V and J called. Part of the clones is missing from these tables; in studies checked, under half for an unresolved V gene and the rest for unknown reasons. This sample gives approximately 37,000 clones in total; roughly 90% of them show up just once. The ten largest clones represent 3.6% of the sample.

Worth noting for this clone: Its antigen target is currently unknown. No base quality information exists; no much larger clone differs at one position.

The specimen sequenced was blood. This TCR derives from a woman between 50 and 59 years old in good health. The chain is made from TRBV4-1 and TRBJ2-1, and TRBD2 matches 7 of the central bases. The CDR3 reads CASSQEGTTGYNEQFF. In nucleotide form, the sequence is TGCGCCAGCAGCCAAGAGGGGACTACCGGCTACAATGAGCAGTTCTTC.